These 15 T cell receptor beta chains share one sample of origin, sequenced in a study of cytomegalovirus exposure and HLA in healthy donors. Amplification used 60 Vbeta primers and 13 Jbeta primers. Produced via immunoSEQ multiplex PCR; TCRdb's table is partial and in-frame only. The data show about 130,000 clones, and the top ten clones hold roughly 2%. The sample consisted of PBMCs. These TCRs come from a woman aged 60-75 years in good health and CMV-seronegative.

V is TRBV19 and J is TRBJ2-7, with 9 bases aligning to TRBD1. V was pared by 5 bases and J by 0 bases, with 5 bases of the junction left unmatched. Germline CDR1 reads LNHDA; CDR2 reads SQIVND (reference sequence). CDR3 length: 15 amino acids. The CDR3 coding sequence is TGTGCCAGTAGTGGCTGGACAGGGGTCTCCTACGAGCAGTACTTC. It is translated as CASSGWTGVSYEQYF.

The chain has TRBV29-1 and TRBJ2-7; 8 bases map to TRBD1. The CDR3 consists of 17 residues. With V trimmed by 0 bases and J by 3 bases, 13 bases remained unmatched. The germline V gene encodes CDR1 SQVTM and CDR2 ANQGSEA. CDR3 in amino acids: CSVEDYSVQGVYYEQYF. CDR3 DNA: TGCAGCGTTGAAGATTATAGTGTACAGGGGGTTTACTACGAGCAGTACTTC.

V and J are TRBV5-1 and TRBJ2-1, with TRBD2 matching 9 bases. The length of the CDR3 is 16 residues. The germline CDR1 and CDR2 sequences are SGHRS and YFSETQ. V dropped 3 bases and J dropped 5; count of bases not matched to a gene: 9. The CDR3 DNA is TGCGCCAGCAGCTCAAAGCATAGCGGGGGCCACAATGAGCAGTTCTTC. Translation gives CASSSKHSGGHNEQFF.

This rearrangement joins TRBV19 to TRBJ1-5; 10 bases match TRBD1. Germline loops: CDR1 LNHDA, CDR2 SQIVND (reference sequence). V shed 5 bases, J shed 7 bases, and the junction held 8 bases outside the gene matches. There are 15 residues in the CDR3. CDR3 coding DNA: TGTGCCAGTAGTGCCCGAGACAGGGGGCCACAGCCCCAGCATTTT. It encodes CASSARDRGPQPQHF.

V and J are TRBV5-1 and TRBJ1-1; possibly TRBD1 for D (5 bases). This CDR3 is 14 amino acids long. Trimming removed 4 bases at V and 7 bases at J, with 17 bases between. Looked up from germline, CDR1 is SGHRS and CDR2 is YFSETQ. CDR3: CASSLEWRQHEAFF. CDR3 coding DNA: TGCGCCAGCAGCCTGGAATGGCGACAGCATGAAGCTTTCTTT.

Details on this clone: The junction differs from germline at one of its ends, possibly a read error. The J gene is TRBJ1-6, the V gene TRBV6-5; TRBD1 aligns across 9 bases. This CDR3 has 16 amino acids. Per the germline V gene, CDR1 is MNHEY and CDR2 is SVGAGI. In nucleotides, the CDR3 is TGTGCCTGCAGTTACTCCGGGGACAGGGTGGGTTCACCCCTCCACTTT. Translation gives CACSYSGDRVGSPLHF.

On this clone: At one of its ends the junction is not consistent with the germline gene, which may arise from a read error. The chain joins TRBV14 to TRBJ2-3; a weak D match, TRBD2 (5 bases). The CDR3 is 16 residues long. The germline V gene has CDR1 SGHDN and CDR2 FVKESK. CDR3 protein: CASSRGAARYTDTQYF. CDR3 in DNA: TGTGCCAGTAGCCGAGGAGCGGCAAGATACACAGATACGCAGTATTTT.

The chain joins TRBV9 to TRBJ2-1; 15 nucleotides align to TRBD2. With 3 bases clipped from V and 1 base from J, the junction kept 2 bases outside the gene matches. There are 17 residues in the CDR3. Looked up from germline, CDR1 is SGDLS and CDR2 is YYNGEE. The DNA for the CDR3 is TGTGCCAGCAGCGCCGGGACTAGCGGGAGGTCCTACAATGAGCAGTTCTTC. Translating it yields CASSAGTSGRSYNEQFF.

V and J are TRBV7-3 and TRBJ2-1; 9 bases are a match to TRBD2. CDR1 is SGHTA, CDR2 FQGTGA, per germline. J gave up 7 bases and V 4 bases, and 8 bases lay outside the gene matches. This CDR3 contains 15 residues. This CDR3 is CASSSRGGVPNEQFF. The DNA for the CDR3 is TGTGCCAGCAGCTCCCGCGGGGGGGTTCCGAATGAGCAGTTCTTC.

The J gene is TRBJ1-4, the V gene TRBV28; D is perhaps TRBD1 (5 bases). Trimming removed 6 bases from V and 10 bases from J, with 18 bases in between. CDR3 size: 14 residues. Per the germline V gene, CDR1 is MDHEN and CDR2 is SYDVKM. The CDR3 DNA reads TGTGCCAGCAGGCTGAGGCTCCCGGGGGGAAAACTGTTTTTT. Its protein is CASRLRLPGGKLFF.

The chain combines TRBV19 with TRBJ1-3; no firm D call. Germline CDR1 and CDR2: LNHDA and SQIVND (reference sequence). V lost 2 bases to trimming and J lost 2 bases, with 10 bases between them. There are 15 residues in the CDR3. CDR3 nucleotides: TGTGCCAGTAGTATAAACCGCGTAGCTGGAAACACCATATATTTT. Translation: CASSINRVAGNTIYF.

The J gene is TRBJ2-1, the V gene TRBV30, with no clear D. Per germline, CDR1 GTSNPN and CDR2 SVGIG (reference sequence). Trimming stripped 4 bases from V and 8 bases from J, with 9 bases between. The length of the CDR3 is 11 residues. CDR3 loop: CAWTTLHEQFF. CDR3 nucleotide sequence: TGTGCCTGGACTACCCTCCATGAGCAGTTCTTC.

J is TRBJ1-4 and V is TRBV18; 7 nucleotides line up with TRBD1. Per the germline V gene, CDR1 is KGHSH and CDR2 is LQKENI. V lost 1 base to trimming and J lost 6 bases; unmatched junction nucleotides: 5. The CDR3 runs to 15 residues. The CDR3 here is CASSPLKGADEKLFF. The CDR3 coding sequence is TGTGCCAGCTCACCACTTAAGGGGGCGGATGAAAAACTGTTTTTT.

The V gene is TRBV28, the J gene TRBJ2-1; 15 positions match TRBD2. Germline CDR1 is MDHEN and CDR2 is SYDVKM. CDR3 length: 20 amino acids. V lost 3 bases and J lost 5; bases outside the gene matches: 14. CDR3 region: CASSFWARTSGGAGHNEQFF. For the CDR3, the DNA is TGTGCCAGCAGTTTCTGGGCCCGGACTAGCGGGGGGGCCGGCCACAATGAGCAGTTCTTC.

This CDR3 reads CASSSQGARNEQYF. CDR3 nucleotides: TGTGCCAGCAGCTCACAGGGGGCGCGGAACGAGCAGTACTTC. This chain connects TRBV13 to TRBJ2-7; TRBD1 matches 9 bases. The CDR3 extends over 14 amino acids. With 4 bases clipped from V and 5 bases from J, the junction kept 6 bases outside the gene matches. The germline V gene encodes CDR1 PRHDT and CDR2 FYEKMQ (reference sequence).